Listed below are T cell receptor beta chains from one sample, sequenced in a study of CD4+ T cells in melanoma. The repertoire was sequenced with immunoSEQ multiplex PCR; TCRdb's copy has only in-frame clones and lacks some. The table lists roughly 10,000 clones, roughly two thirds of them singletons. Sequencing input: cells from a culture (not recorded whether cultured in vitro). These receptors originate from a human donor with melanoma. Each CDR3 is given with its conserved first and last residue. D genes are given only for firm matches. Clone size is given for some rows only: seen once, a few or many times, or a class if the clone is expanded.

>NA|TRBV6-5|NA|TRBJ2-5
TGTGCCAGCATGAATTATGGATGGGAGACCCAGTACTTC
CASMNYGWETQYF
>NA|TRBV4-2|TRBD2|TRBJ2-3
TGTGCCAGCAGCCCAGCCCAAACTAGCGGGGCCACAGATACGCAGTATTTT
CASSPAQTSGATDTQYF
>few|TRBV6-5|TRBD1|TRBJ1-2
TGTGCCAGCAGTCGGGACAGACTCATTTATGATGGCTACACCTTC
CASSRDRLIYDGYTF
>NA|TRBV5-4|NA|TRBJ2-3
TGTGCCAGCAGCACACCACGGGGGTTCGAAGATACGCAGTATTTT
CASSTPRGFEDTQYF
>NA|TRBV7-3|NA|TRBJ2-6
TGTGCCAGCAGCTTATTGGGGAGCTCTGGGGCCAACGTCCTGACTTTC
CASSLLGSSGANVLTF
>medium-sized|TRBV7-9|NA|TRBJ1-1
TGTGCCAGCAGCTTATCCCTTAGTGAAGCTTTCTTT
CASSLSLSEAFF
>NA|TRBV5-5|NA|TRBJ2-3
TGTGCCAGCAGCTTGGTCCATATGGGATTCACAGATACGCAGTATTTT
CASSLVHMGFTDTQYF
>few|TRBV10-2|NA|TRBJ2-7
TGCGCCAGCAGCCACTCGGACAGAACCTACGAGCAGTACTTC
CASSHSDRTYEQYF
>NA|TRBV6-5|NA|TRBJ1-1
TGTGCCAGCAGTTACAGCCCGAGAGGGACGAACACTGAAGCTTTCTTT
CASSYSPRGTNTEAFF
>NA|TRBV7-9|TRBD2|TRBJ2-2
TGTGCCAGCAGCACCCGGACTAGCGGGGCATTCACCGGGGAGCTGTTTTTT
CASSTRTSGAFTGELFF
>NA|TRBV20-1|NA|TRBJ2-1
TGCGGATCGGCCTTCCTAAATGAGCAGTTCTTC
CGSAFLNEQFF
>medium-sized|TRBV19|NA|TRBJ1-6
TGTGCCAGTAGTACCGGGGGCCCTAGTTCACCCCTCCACTTT
CASSTGGPSSPLHF
>NA|TRBV7-2|NA|TRBJ1-6
TGTGCCAGCAGCTCCCGCGCTAGTAGGCTTTCACCCCTCCACTTT
CASSSRASRLSPLHF
>few|TRBV29-1|NA|TRBJ1-1
TGCAGCGTTGCGTGGGCGGTGTTGAACACTGAAGCTTTCTTT
CSVAWAVLNTEAFF
>few|TRBV9|NA|TRBJ2-2
TGTGCCAGCAGCGTGTCATTTATGGCAGGGGACACCGGGGAGCTGTTTTTT
CASSVSFMAGDTGELFF
>NA|TRBV6-6|NA|TRBJ2-7
TGTGCCAGCAGAACGAGCTCCTACGAGCAGTACTTC
CASRTSSYEQYF
>NA|TRBV7-3|NA|TRBJ2-7
TGTGCCAGCAGCTTATCAGGGGACTACGAGCAGTACTTC
CASSLSGDYEQYF
>NA|TRBV29-1|NA|TRBJ2-7
TGCAGCGTTGACCGGGGCCTTGGGGCCCGTGAGCAGTACTTC
CSVDRGLGAREQYF
>NA|TRBV15|TRBD2|TRBJ2-2
TGTGCCACCAGCAGAGGGCGGGGGGCTAACACCGGGGAGCTGTTTTTT
CATSRGRGANTGELFF
>NA|TRBV10-3|NA|TRBJ2-1
TGTGCCATCAGTGGGGGGACGGCGAGCTCCTACAATGAGCAGTTCTTC
CAISGGTASSYNEQFF
>few|TRBV7-8|TRBD2|TRBJ2-2
TGTGCCAGCAGCCCCCTAGCGGGGATAAGGAACACCGGGGAGCTGTTTTTT
CASSPLAGIRNTGELFF
>NA|TRBV5-6|NA|TRBJ2-3
TGTGCCAGCAGCCGCACTTCACCAGATACGCAGTATTTT
CASSRTSPDTQYF
>NA|TRBV15|TRBD1|TRBJ2-2
TGTGCCACCAGCGGCGGACAGGGCGCGTTCACCGGGGAGCTGTTTTTT
CATSGGQGAFTGELFF
>once|TRBV18|NA|TRBJ2-6
TGTGCCAGCTCATCTACCCTTCGGACTGCCGCTGGGGCCAACGTCCTGACTTTC
CASSSTLRTAAGANVLTF
>NA|TRBV6-1|NA|TRBJ1-5
TGTGCCAGCAGTGAAGGCCGGGACACCAAGAAGGAGATCAGTGGTCAGCCCCAGCATTTT
CASSEGRDTKKEISGQPQHF
>NA|TRBV5-1|NA|TRBJ1-6
TGCGCCAGCAGCTTGGGGGGAGGACCGGATTCACCCCTCCACTTT
CASSLGGGPDSPLHF
>NA|TRBV13|NA|TRBJ2-5
TGTGCCAGCAGCTACGGCCCGGGGCGGAAAGAGACCCAGTACTTC
CASSYGPGRKETQYF
>NA|TRBV7-8|NA|TRBJ2-1
TGTGCCAGCAGCTTAGGGTCCGTGAATGAGCAGTTCTTC
CASSLGSVNEQFF
>few|TRBV11-2|NA|TRBJ1-1
TGTGCCAGCAGCTTAGAATTTGGGGCCAAGAACACTGAAGCTTTCTTT
CASSLEFGAKNTEAFF
>NA|TRBV7-9|NA|TRBJ2-7
TGTGCCAGCAGTCGGGATCCTACGGCGCAGTACTTC
CASSRDPTAQYF
>NA|TRBV2|NA|TRBJ1-5
TGTGCCAGCAGTGAAGCGCTTTTCATGTGGAGGGATGATCAGCCCCAGCATTTT
CASSEALFMWRDDQPQHF
>once|TRBV7-8|NA|TRBJ2-7
TGTGCCAGCAGCCCTAGGACCGTTTCCTACGAGCAGTACTTC
CASSPRTVSYEQYF
>once|TRBV15|NA|TRBJ1-2
TGTGCCACCAGCAGAGATACGGGGGGACGGTCGGGCTATGGCTACACCTTC
CATSRDTGGRSGYGYTF
>NA|TRBV19|NA|TRBJ1-1
TGTGCCAGTAGTAAAGGGAGGAACACTGAAGCTTTCTTT
CASSKGRNTEAFF
>NA|TRBV11-1|NA|TRBJ2-7
TGTGCCAGCAGCTGGGCATTACAGGACCCTATCTACGAGCAGTACTTC
CASSWALQDPIYEQYF
>NA|TRBV7-6|NA|TRBJ2-5
TGTGCCAGCAGCTTATTAGGCCGCCTGGGGGAGACCCAGTACTTC
CASSLLGRLGETQYF
>NA|TRBV5-1|NA|TRBJ1-2
TGCGCCAGCAGGTCTCTAACGGGGGAAACTAACTATGGCTACACCTTC
CASRSLTGETNYGYTF